This T cell receptor (beta chain) is drawn from a study of vaccination effects on CD4 cells after COVID-19. Peptide-pool stimulation followed by sequencing identified expanded antigen-specific CD4+ clonotypes in the ViraFEST assay. With 9 to 11 days of culture completed, CD4+ T cells were isolated. Each vaccine recipient was nucleocapsid antibody negative and had no prior SARS-CoV-2 infection. After 1.5 million to 2 million PBMC were placed in each well, they were cultured with approximately 9.4 IU/ml IL-2 and 10 ug/ml peptides. In the case of this clone: Its antigen is unknown.

Trimming stripped 3 bases from V and 9 bases from J, with 9 bases between. The CDR3 runs 12 residues. Measured with immunoSEQ multiplex PCR; TCRdb has only the in-frame clones, and not every one. The sample records 70,000 or so clones, around 76% being singletons. Study results and caveats: Healthy vaccinees' vaccine-induced clones included only 1 of 255 cross-reacting with common cold coronaviruses. Substantial clonal contraction characterized both infection- and vaccine-induced clones late after vaccination.

This chain links TRBV12-3 or TRBV12-4 with TRBJ2-1; tentatively, D is TRBD1 (5 bases). Sample: CD4+ T cells from PBMCs cultured with SARS-CoV-2 spike peptides, taken before COVID-19 vaccination. This TCR was recovered from a human donor who received a COVID-19 vaccine. CDR3 sequence (DNA): TGTGCCAGCAGTTTGGGGCAGATTGAGCAGTTCTTC. Translation gives CASSLGQIEQFF.